The sequence of this T cell receptor (beta chain) was determined in a study of blood T cell repertoires in COVID-19. Under the authors' procedure: Reference gene primer amplification yielded estimated nucleated cell counts. The data were produced by immunoSEQ multiplex PCR, yet TCRdb's version contains in-frame clones alone and is incomplete. V, J and clone size reflect that table, while D and trimming were determined from the DNA. The repertoire holds about 100,000 clones, with under 90% as singletons. The CDR3 covers 11 residues. Germline values: CDR1 MNHEY, CDR2 SVGEGT. Trimming took off 5 bases at V and 3 bases at J, with 4 bases between the two ends.

Material for sequencing was peripheral blood. The chain links TRBV6-2 or TRBV6-3 to TRBJ2-5; unclear D gene. The clonotype was recovered from a human donor with active COVID-19. The donor label of this sample is uncertain. CDR3 region: CASSDKETQYF. CDR3 nucleotides: TGTGCCAGCAGTGACAAAGAGACCCAGTACTTC.